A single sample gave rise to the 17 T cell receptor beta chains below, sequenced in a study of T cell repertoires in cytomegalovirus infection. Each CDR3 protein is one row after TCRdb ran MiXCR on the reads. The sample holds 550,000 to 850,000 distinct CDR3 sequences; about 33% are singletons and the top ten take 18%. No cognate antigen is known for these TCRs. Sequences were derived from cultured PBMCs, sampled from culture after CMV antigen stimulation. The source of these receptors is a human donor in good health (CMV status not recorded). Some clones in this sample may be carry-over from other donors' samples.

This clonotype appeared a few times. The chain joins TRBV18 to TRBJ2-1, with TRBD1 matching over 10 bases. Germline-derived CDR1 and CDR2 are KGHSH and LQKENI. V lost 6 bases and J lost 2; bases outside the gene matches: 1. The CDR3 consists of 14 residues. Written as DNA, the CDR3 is TGTGCCAGCTCCGGGACAGGGGCCTACAATGAGCAGTTCTTC. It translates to CASSGTGAYNEQFF.

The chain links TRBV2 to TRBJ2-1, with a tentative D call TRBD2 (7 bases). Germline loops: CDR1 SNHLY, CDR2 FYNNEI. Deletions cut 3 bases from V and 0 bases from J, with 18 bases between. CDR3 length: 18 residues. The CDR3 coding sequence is TGTGCCAGCAGTGAGGGGGTTGCGCGGGGGCCCTCCTACAATGAGCAGTTCTTC. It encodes CASSEGVARGPSYNEQFF. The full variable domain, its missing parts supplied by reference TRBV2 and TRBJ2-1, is EPEVTQTPSHQVTQMGQEVILRCVPISNHLYFYWYRQILGQKVEFLVSFYNNEISEKSEIFDDQFSVERPDGSNFTLKIRSTKLEDSAMYFCASSEGVARGPSYNEQFFGPGTRLTVL.

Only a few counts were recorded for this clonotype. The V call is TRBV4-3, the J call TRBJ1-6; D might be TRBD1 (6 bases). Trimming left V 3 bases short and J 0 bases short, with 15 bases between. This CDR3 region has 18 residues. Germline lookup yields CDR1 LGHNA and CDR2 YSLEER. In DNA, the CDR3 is TGCGCCAGCAGCCATGGTGGGACACTCAGCTCCTATAATTCACCCCTCCACTTT. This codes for CASSHGGTLSSYNSPLHF.

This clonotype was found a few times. The DNA of the CDR3 is TGTGCCAGCAGTGCGACTAGCGGGAGTACGGAGCAGTACTTC. Amino acids: CASSATSGSTEQYF. The V and J genes are TRBV6-2 or TRBV6-3 and TRBJ2-7; 12 bases agree with TRBD2. Germline lookup yields CDR1 MNHEY and CDR2 SVGEGT. The CDR3 extends over 14 amino acids. J was trimmed by 7 bases and V by 5 bases; bases with no gene match: 6.

CDR3 coding DNA: TGTGCGGGTGGGGTGCGCACAGATACGCAGTATTTT. Amino acids: CAGGVRTDTQYF. The J gene is TRBJ2-3, the V gene TRBV12-3 or TRBV12-4; no clear D gene. The CDR3 runs 12 residues.

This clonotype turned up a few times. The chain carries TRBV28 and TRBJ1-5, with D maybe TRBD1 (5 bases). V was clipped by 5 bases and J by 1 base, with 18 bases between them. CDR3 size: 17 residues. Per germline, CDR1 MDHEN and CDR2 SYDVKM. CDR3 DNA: TGTGCCAGCAGTCTACCAAGGGGAAGGGGCAGCAATCAGCCCCAGCATTTT. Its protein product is CASSLPRGRGSNQPQHF.

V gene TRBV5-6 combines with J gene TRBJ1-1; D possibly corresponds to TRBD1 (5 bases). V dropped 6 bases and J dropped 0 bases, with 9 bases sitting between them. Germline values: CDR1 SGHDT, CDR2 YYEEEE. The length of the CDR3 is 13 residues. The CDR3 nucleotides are TGTGCCAGCAAGCGAGGGGTGAACACTGAAGCTTTCTTT. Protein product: CASKRGVNTEAFF.

CDR3 nucleotide sequence: TGTGCCAGCTCACCGGGGCAGCATGAGCAGTTCTTC. It yields the protein CASSPGQHEQFF. The chain recombines TRBV18 with TRBJ2-1; D might be TRBD1 (5 bases). Looked up from germline, CDR1 is KGHSH and CDR2 is LQKENI. Trimming stripped 3 bases from V and 8 bases from J, with 8 bases between. CDR3 size: 12 residues.

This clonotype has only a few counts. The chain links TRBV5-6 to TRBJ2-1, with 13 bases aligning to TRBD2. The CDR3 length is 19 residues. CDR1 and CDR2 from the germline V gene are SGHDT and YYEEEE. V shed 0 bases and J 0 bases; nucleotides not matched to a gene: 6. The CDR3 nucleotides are TGTGCCAGCAGCTTGGAACTAGCGGGAGGGCCGAGCTCCTACAATGAGCAGTTCTTC. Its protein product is CASSLELAGGPSSYNEQFF.

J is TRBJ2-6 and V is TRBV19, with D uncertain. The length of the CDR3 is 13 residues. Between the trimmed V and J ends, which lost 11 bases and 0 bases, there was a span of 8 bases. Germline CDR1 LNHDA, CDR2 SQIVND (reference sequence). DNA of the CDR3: TGTGCCTGTGGCGGCTCTGGGGCCAACGTCCTGACTTTC. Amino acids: CACGGSGANVLTF.

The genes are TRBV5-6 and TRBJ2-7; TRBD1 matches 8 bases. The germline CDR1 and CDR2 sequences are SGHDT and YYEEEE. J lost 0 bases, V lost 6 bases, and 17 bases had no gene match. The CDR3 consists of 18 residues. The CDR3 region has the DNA TGTGCCAGCATCTCCCAAAGGCACCGGGACAGGAGCTCCTACGAGCAGTACTTC. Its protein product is CASISQRHRDRSSYEQYF. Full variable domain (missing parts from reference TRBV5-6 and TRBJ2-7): DAGVTQSPTHLIKTRGQQVTLRCSPKSGHDTVSWYQQALGQGPQFIFQYYEEEERQRGNFPDRFSGHQFPNYSSELNVNALLLGDSALYLCASISQRHRDRSSYEQYFGPGTRLTVT.

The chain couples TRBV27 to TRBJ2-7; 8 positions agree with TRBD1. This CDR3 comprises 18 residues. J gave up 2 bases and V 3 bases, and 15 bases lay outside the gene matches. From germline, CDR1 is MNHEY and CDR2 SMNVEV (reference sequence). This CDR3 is CASSLAPPTGTGTYEQYF. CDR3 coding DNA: TGTGCCAGCAGTTTGGCCCCGCCAACCGGGACAGGAACCTACGAGCAGTACTTC.

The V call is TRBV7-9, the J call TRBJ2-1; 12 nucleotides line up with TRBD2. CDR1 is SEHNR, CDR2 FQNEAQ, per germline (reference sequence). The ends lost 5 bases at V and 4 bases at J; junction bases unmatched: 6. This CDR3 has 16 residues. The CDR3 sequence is CASSLGTSGWYNEQFF. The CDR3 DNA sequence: TGTGCCAGCAGCCTGGGGACTAGCGGGTGGTACAATGAGCAGTTCTTC.

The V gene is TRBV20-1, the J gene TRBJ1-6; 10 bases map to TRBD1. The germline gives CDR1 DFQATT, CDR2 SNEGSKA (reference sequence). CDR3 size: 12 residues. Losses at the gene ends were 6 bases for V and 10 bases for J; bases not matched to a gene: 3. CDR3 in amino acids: CSAGTGDSPLHF. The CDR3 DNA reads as TGCAGTGCCGGGACAGGGGACTCACCCCTCCACTTT.

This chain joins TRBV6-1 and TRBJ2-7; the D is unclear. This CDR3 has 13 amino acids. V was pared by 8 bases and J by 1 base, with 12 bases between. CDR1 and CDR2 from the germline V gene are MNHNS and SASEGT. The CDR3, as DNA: TGTGCCAGCCGGGCCATAGAATCCTACGAGCAGTACTTC. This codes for CASRAIESYEQYF.

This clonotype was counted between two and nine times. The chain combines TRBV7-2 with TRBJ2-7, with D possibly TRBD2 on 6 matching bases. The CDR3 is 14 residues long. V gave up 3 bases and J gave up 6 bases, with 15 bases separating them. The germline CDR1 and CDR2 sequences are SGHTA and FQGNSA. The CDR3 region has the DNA TGTGCCAGCAGCTTCCGGGACTCCACGGGCGAGCAGTACTTC. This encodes CASSFRDSTGEQYF.

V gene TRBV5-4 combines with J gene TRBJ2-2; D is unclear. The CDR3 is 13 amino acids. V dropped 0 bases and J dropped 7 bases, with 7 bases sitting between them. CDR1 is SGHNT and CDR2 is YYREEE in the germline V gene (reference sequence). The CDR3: CASSLGGNGELFF. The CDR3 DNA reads TGTGCCAGCAGCTTGGGGGGTAACGGGGAGCTGTTTTTT.